The sequence of this TCR beta chain was determined in a study of cytomegalovirus exposure and HLA in healthy donors. PCR employed 60 Vbeta and 13 Jbeta primers. Profiling relied on immunoSEQ multiplex PCR, and the TCRdb table lists in-frame clones only, not all of them. This sample has roughly 170,000 clones, with approximately 80% found just once. CDR1 and CDR2 from the germline V gene are SQVTM and ANQGSEA. V dropped 2 bases and J dropped 0 bases, with 14 bases sitting between them. The CDR3 consists of 15 residues. Study-level points and caveats: Most of the CMV-associated TCR beta chains (in a later analysis) appeared to be HLA-restricted. Confirmation in vitro established that a few CMV-associated chains were specific for CMV antigens. Researchers had no immune exposure information except CMV serostatus available.

For this clone: The antigen is undetermined.

Source material: PBMCs. The V gene is TRBV29-1, the J gene TRBJ2-7; weak D call: TRBD2 (6 bases). This sequence was found in a man between 18 and 35 years old in good health and CMV-seronegative. This CDR3 reads CSVEIDSGNSYEQYF. The CDR3 nucleotides are TGCAGCGTTGAAATCGATAGCGGTAACTCCTACGAGCAGTACTTC.